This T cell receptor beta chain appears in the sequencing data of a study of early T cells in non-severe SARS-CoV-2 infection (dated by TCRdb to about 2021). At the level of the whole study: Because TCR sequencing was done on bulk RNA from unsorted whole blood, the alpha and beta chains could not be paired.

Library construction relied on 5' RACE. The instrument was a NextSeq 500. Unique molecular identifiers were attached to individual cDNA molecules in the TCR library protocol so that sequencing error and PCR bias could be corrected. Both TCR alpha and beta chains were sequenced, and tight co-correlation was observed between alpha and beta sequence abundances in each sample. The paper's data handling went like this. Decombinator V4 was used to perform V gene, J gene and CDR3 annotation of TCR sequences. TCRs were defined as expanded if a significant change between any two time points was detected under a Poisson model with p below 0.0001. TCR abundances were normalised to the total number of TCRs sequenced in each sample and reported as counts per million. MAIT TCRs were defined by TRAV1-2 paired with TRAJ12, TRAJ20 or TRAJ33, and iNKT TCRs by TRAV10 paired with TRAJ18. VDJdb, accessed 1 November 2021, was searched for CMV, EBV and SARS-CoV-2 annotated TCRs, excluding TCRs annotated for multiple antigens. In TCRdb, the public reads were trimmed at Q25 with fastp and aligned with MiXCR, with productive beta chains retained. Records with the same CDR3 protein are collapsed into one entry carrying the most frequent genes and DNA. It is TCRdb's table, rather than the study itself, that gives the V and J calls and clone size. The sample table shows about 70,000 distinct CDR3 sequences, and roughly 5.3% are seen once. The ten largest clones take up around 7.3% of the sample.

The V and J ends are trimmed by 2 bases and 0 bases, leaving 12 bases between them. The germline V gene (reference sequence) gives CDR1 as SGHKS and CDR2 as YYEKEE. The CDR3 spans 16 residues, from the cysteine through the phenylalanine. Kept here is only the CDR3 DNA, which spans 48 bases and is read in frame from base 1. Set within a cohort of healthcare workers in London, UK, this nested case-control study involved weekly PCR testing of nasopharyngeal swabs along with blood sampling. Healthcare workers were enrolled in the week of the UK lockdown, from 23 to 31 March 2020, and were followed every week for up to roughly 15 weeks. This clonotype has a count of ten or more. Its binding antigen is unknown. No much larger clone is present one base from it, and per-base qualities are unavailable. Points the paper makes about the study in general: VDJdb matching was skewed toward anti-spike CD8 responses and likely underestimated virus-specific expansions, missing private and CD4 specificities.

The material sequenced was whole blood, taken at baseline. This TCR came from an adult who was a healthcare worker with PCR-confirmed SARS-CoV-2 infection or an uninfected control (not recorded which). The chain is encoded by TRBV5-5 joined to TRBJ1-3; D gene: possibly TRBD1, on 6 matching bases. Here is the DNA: TGTGCCAGCAGCTTTGACAGGAGGCTCTCTGGAAACACCATATATTTT. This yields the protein CASSFDRRLSGNTIYF.